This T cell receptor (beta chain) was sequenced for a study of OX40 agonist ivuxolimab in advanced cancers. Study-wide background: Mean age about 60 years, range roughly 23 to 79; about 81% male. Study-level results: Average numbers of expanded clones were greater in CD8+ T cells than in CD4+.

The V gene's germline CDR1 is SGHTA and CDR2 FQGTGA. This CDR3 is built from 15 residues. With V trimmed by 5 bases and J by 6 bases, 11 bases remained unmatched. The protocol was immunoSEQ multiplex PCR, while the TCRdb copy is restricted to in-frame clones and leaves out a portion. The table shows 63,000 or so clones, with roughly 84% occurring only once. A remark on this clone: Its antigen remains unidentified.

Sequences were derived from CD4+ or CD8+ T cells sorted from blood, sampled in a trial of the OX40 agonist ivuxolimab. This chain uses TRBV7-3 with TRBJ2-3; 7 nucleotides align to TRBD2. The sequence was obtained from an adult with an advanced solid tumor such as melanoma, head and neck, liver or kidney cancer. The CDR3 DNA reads TGTGCCAGCAGCCCATTCCCGGGAGGAGTTGATACGCAGTATTTT. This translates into CASSPFPGGVDTQYF. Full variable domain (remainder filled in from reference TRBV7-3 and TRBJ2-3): GAGVSQTPSNKVTEKGKYVELRCDPISGHTALYWYRQSLGQGPEFLIYFQGTGAADDSGLPNDRFFAVRPEGSVSTLKIQRTERGDSAVYLCASSPFPGGVDTQYFGPGTRLTVL.